This TCR beta chain was sequenced in a study of Graves' ophthalmopathy and Graves' hyperthyroidism. Study at large: Upon initial diagnosis and before any treatment, peripheral blood was collected.

As to this clonotype: What it binds is not known.

Among the hyperthyroidism patients, all were newly diagnosed, aged 18 to 65, with under 2 months' duration. Patients were left out if they had other autoimmune diseases, uncontrolled infections, pregnancy or lactation. Study conclusions and caveats: With a specificity of around 76% and a sensitivity of 70.59%, the model predicted ophthalmopathy progression.

Investigators amplified TCR beta CDR3 regions from RNA transcripts. Scientists carried out first-round RT-PCR using HTBI primers and then a second-round multiplex PCR. TCRdb used MiXCR to reprocess the multiplex PCR reads, holding one entry per CDR3 protein. The sample holds just over 600,000 distinct CDR3 sequences, approximately 21% seen once. The germline CDR1 and CDR2 sequences are MNHNS and SASEGT. The V end lost 6 bases, the J end lost 3 bases, and 12 bases lay between the germline ends. The CDR3 length is 14 residues. The sequence was collected from a woman aged 18 to 35 with stable Graves' hyperthyroidism. Some clones in this sample may be carry-over from other donors' samples. The genes are TRBV6-1 and TRBJ1-5; D is undetermined. Source material: peripheral blood. CDR3 in amino acids: CASSPGRFNQPQHF. CDR3 in DNA: TGTGCCAGCAGCCCAGGACGGTTCAATCAGCCCCAGCATTTT.